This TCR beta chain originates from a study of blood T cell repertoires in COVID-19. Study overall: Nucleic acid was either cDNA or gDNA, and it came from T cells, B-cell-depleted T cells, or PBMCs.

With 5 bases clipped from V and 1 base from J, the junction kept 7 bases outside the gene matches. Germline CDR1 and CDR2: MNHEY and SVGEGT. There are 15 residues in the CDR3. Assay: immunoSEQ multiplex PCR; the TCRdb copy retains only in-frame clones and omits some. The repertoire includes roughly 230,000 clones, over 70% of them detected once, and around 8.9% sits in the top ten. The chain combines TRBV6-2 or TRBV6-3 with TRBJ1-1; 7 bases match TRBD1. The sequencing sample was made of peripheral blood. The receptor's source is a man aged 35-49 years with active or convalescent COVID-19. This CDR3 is CASSRTGVRNTEAFF. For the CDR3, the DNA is TGTGCCAGCAGTCGGACAGGAGTGAGGAACACTGAAGCTTTCTTT.